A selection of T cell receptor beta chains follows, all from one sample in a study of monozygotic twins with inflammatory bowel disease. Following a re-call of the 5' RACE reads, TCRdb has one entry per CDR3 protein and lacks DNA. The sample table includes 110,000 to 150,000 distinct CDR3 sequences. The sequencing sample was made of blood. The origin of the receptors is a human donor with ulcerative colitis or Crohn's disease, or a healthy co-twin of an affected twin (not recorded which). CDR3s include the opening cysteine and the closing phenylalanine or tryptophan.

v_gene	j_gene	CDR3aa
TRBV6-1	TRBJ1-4	CASSAGTNEKLFF
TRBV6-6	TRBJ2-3	CASSRTARTDTQYF
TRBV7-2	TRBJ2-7	CASSLVSGVSYEQYF
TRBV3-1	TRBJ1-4	CASSPDRGPNEKLFF
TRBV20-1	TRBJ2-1	CSAGAGGPRLYNEQFF
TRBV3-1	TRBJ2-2	CASSQPGLTGGELFF
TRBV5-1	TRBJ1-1	CASSLQGAANTEAFF
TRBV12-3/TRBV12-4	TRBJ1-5	CASSSRERSQPQHF
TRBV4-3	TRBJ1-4	CASSQTPGPATNEKLFF
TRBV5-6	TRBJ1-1	CASSLYTTANTEAFF
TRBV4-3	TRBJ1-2	CASSQDYHGQGGYTF
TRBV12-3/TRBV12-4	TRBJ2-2	CASSWTSGPNTGELFF
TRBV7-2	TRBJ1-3	CASSLSGQISGNTIYF
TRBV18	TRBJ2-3	CASSPGPEAASTDTQYF
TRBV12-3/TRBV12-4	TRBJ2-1	CASSVTSGKYNEQFF
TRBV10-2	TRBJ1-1	CASSLETGIITEAFF
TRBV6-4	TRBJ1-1	CASSDWLNTEAFF
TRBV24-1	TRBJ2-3	CATSGGSDTQYF
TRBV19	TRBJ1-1	CASSFLDSLEAFF
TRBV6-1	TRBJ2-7	CASRPTVTSGAEQYF
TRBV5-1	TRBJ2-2	CASRLSRDTGELFF
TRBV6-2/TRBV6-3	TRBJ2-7	CASSDTPGHSFYEQYF
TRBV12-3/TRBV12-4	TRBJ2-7	CASSLFGDYEQYF
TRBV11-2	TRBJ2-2	CASSLGLAGEGTGELFF
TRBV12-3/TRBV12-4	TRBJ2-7	CASSETYEQYF
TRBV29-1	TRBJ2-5	CSVGQKQETQYF
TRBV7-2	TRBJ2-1	CASSPERGVGYHEQFF
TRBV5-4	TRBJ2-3	CASSLSLQPSTDTQYF
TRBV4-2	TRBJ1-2	CASSQGLQGSYGYTF
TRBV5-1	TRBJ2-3	CASSLAASGYSTDTQYF
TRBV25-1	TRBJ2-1	CASSEYRASGSAEQFF
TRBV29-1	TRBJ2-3	CSVVLAGTDTQYF
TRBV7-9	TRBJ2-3	CASSPARYGSRNTQYF
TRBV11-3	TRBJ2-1	CASSFAGGRNEQFF
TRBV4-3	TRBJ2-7	CASSQDGYEQYF
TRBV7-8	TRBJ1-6	CASSHYPPRDIYNSPLHF
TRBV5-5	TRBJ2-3	CASSLAGVPTDTQYF
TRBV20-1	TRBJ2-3	CSAPGRKGSGTVTDTQYF
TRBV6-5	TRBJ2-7	CASSFFPGQTYEQYF
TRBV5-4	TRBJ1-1	CASSLVRGGWSEAFF
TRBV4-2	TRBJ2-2	CASSQKFGANTGELFF
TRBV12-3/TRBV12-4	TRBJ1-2	CASSSRTAFYGYTF
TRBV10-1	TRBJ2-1	CASSESRQGTSYNEQFF
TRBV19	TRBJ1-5	CAISTGSNQPQHF
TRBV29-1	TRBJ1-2	CSAGGGLYGYTF
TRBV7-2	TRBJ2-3	CASSTPSSTDTQYF
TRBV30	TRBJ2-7	CAWSWGTSDEQYF
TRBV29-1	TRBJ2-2	CSARGLATNTGELFF
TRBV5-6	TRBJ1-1	CASSLEGGRAGNTEAFF
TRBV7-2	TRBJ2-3	CASSLGLGADTQYF
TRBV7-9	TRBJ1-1	CASSFGGAVAEAFF
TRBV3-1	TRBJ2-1	CASSQDGGKWVNEQFF
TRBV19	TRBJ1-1	CASSPRTGNTEAFF
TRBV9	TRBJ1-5	CASSASSANNQPQHF
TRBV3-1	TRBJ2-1	CASSQAQEYNEQFF
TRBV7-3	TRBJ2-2	CASSLVGSGELFF